Each of the 28 T cell receptor beta chains below was sequenced from the same sample in a study of shared clonotypes between healthy human individuals. The protocol was immunoSEQ multiplex PCR, while the TCRdb copy is restricted to in-frame clones and leaves out a portion. This sample has about 1.1 million clones, with around 77% found just once. The sample taken for sequencing was memory CD4+ T cells from PBMCs. This sample's subset: CD45RA-negative fraction. These receptors all stem from a man younger than 30 in good health. Some clones in this sample may be carry-over from other donors' samples.

Of note for this clone: Other DNA sequences from this sample encode an identical CDR3 as well. This sequence joins TRBV7-3 and TRBJ2-6, with a tentative D call TRBD1 (5 bases). Trimming left V 3 bases short and J 1 base short, with 7 bases between. The CDR3 sequence is 15 residues long. CDR1 is SGHTA and CDR2 is FQGTGA in the germline V gene. CDR3 coding DNA: TGTGCCAGCAGCTTTCAGGGATCTGGGGCCAACGTCCTGACTTTC. Translation gives CASSFQGSGANVLTF. Full variable domain (outside the CDR3, taken from reference TRBV7-3 and TRBJ2-6): GAGVSQTPSNKVTEKGKYVELRCDPISGHTALYWYRQSLGQGPEFLIYFQGTGAADDSGLPNDRFFAVRPEGSVSTLKIQRTERGDSAVYLCASSFQGSGANVLTFGAGSRLTVL.

The chain joins TRBV6-4 to TRBJ2-7; 10 bases map to TRBD2. This CDR3 region has 15 residues. Germline CDR1 MRHNA, CDR2 SNTAGT. The V segment lost 3 bases and the J segment 3 bases; nucleotides outside the gene matches: 5. CDR3 sequence (DNA): TGTGCCAGCAGTGAAGGTTGGACTAGCGGCTACGAGCAGTACTTC. Encoded protein: CASSEGWTSGYEQYF.

The chain employs TRBV18 and TRBJ2-1, with 13 bases matching TRBD2. The J segment lost 7 bases and the V segment lost 4 bases, leaving 7 bases of the junction unmatched. The CDR3 is 16 residues long. Per the germline V gene, CDR1 is KGHSH and CDR2 is LQKENI. CDR3 coding DNA: TGTGCCAGCTCACTTGGACTAGCGGGAGCTGGTAATGAGCAGTTCTTC. As protein: CASSLGLAGAGNEQFF.

This sequence joins TRBV18 and TRBJ2-1, with a weak D call TRBD2 (6 bases). The CDR3 extends over 14 amino acids. Germline assignment: CDR1 KGHSH and CDR2 LQKENI. Trimming removed 3 bases at V and 9 bases at J, with 15 bases between. CDR3 sequence reads: CASSPVGRGGEQFF. The CDR3 bases are TGTGCCAGCTCACCGGTGGGTCGGGGAGGTGAGCAGTTCTTC.

This clone was seen only once. V and J are TRBV2 and TRBJ2-1; D is possibly TRBD1 or TRBD2 (5 bases each). V shed 6 bases and J shed 8 bases, with 17 bases lying between them. The CDR3 runs 14 residues. Per the germline V gene, CDR1 is SNHLY and CDR2 is FYNNEI. CDR3 in amino acids: CASRLRGVSHEQFF. The DNA for the CDR3 is TGTGCCAGCAGATTACGAGGGGTCTCCCATGAGCAGTTCTTC.

This clone occurred once. V gene TRBV5-1 combines with J gene TRBJ2-5; 9 bases fit TRBD1. Germline CDR1 is SGHRS and CDR2 is YFSETQ. This CDR3 comprises 15 residues. Unmatched junction bases numbered 4, after V lost 0 bases and J lost 4 bases. The CDR3 sequence is CASSLGGQGLETQYF. CDR3 bases: TGCGCCAGCAGCTTGGGGGGACAGGGTCTAGAGACCCAGTACTTC.

This clone appeared once. The rearrangement uses TRBV5-1 and TRBJ1-1; D might be TRBD1 (6 bases). Germline values: CDR1 SGHRS, CDR2 YFSETQ. The CDR3 has 14 amino acids. Trimming cost V 3 bases and J 1 base, with 10 bases left between them. DNA of the CDR3: TGCGCCAGCAGCTCAACGACAGGGAACACTGAAGCTTTCTTT. Residues: CASSSTTGNTEAFF.

The rearrangement joins TRBV13 to TRBJ2-1, with D tentatively TRBD1 (5 bases). V lost 5 bases, J lost 0 bases, and 17 bases lay in between. Germline CDR1 is PRHDT and CDR2 is FYEKMQ (reference sequence). This CDR3 contains 17 residues. CDR3 amino acids: CASSLDPTVISYNEQFF. CDR3 sequence (DNA): TGTGCCAGCAGCCTAGACCCGACAGTTATCTCCTACAATGAGCAGTTCTTC.

The chain links TRBV7-2 to TRBJ1-1; a weak D match, TRBD1 (6 bases). The CDR3 is made up of 13 amino acids. Trimming took off 5 bases at V and 8 bases at J, with 15 bases between the two ends. Germline CDR1 and CDR2: SGHTA and FQGNSA. In DNA form, the CDR3 reads TGTGCCAGCAGCCCAAGGACGGGACACGAAGCTTTCTTT. Amino acid sequence: CASSPRTGHEAFF.

J is TRBJ1-3 and V is TRBV14; no definite D call. The V gene's germline CDR1 is SGHDN and CDR2 FVKESK. Trimming stripped 4 bases from V and 0 bases from J, with 10 bases between. This CDR3 comprises 15 residues. The CDR3, as DNA: TGTGCCAGCAGCCGGAGTTACAGCTCTGGAAACACCATATATTTT. Translating gives CASSRSYSSGNTIYF.

This clone is a singleton in its sample. The chain joins TRBV6-5 to TRBJ1-1; D is ambiguous. This CDR3 region has 14 residues. CDR1 and CDR2 (germline): MNHEY, SVGAGI. V lost 8 bases to trimming and J lost 2 bases, with 15 bases between them. The CDR3 reads CASSPFFGNTEAFF. The CDR3 DNA follows: TGTGCCAGCTCCCCCTTCTTTGGTAACACTGAAGCTTTCTTT.

The chain uses TRBV28 and TRBJ2-1; 7 positions agree with TRBD2. V trimming: 3 bases; J trimming: 3 bases; junction bases outside the gene matches: 8. Germline V gene lookup returns CDR1 MDHEN and CDR2 SYDVKM. The CDR3 has 16 residues. CDR3 bases: TGTGCCAGCAGTTTGCGCGGGGGACCCGGCTACAATGAGCAGTTCTTC. Amino acids: CASSLRGGPGYNEQFF.

This rearrangement joins TRBV7-2 to TRBJ1-4; maybe TRBD1 (6 bases). CDR3 size: 15 residues. Germline V gives CDR1 SGHTA, CDR2 FQGNSA. Trimming cost V 6 bases and J 5 bases, with 16 bases left between them. CDR3 in amino acids: CASSLNGQSNEKLFF. The CDR3 region has the DNA TGTGCCAGCAGTTTAAACGGACAGTCAAATGAAAAACTGTTTTTT.

There are a few counts of this clone. This chain connects TRBV5-1 to TRBJ1-1; no clear D gene. V shed 5 bases and J shed 0 bases, with 11 bases lying between them. This CDR3 is built from 14 residues. Germline CDR1 SGHRS, CDR2 YFSETQ. CDR3 protein: CASSLMEMNTEAFF. The CDR3 DNA sequence: TGCGCCAGCAGTTTGATGGAGATGAACACTGAAGCTTTCTTT.

This clone is a singleton in its sample. The rearrangement joins TRBV2 to TRBJ2-1, with D perhaps given as TRBD1 or TRBD2 (5 bases each). CDR1 and CDR2 (germline): SNHLY, FYNNEI. The CDR3 extends over 15 amino acids. Trimming took off 6 bases at V and 0 bases at J, with 12 bases between the two ends. CDR3 loop: CASRPGPISYNEQFF. The CDR3 DNA sequence: TGTGCCAGCAGGCCGGGGCCCATCTCCTACAATGAGCAGTTCTTC.

This clone has more than one count but fewer than ten. The chain links TRBV5-6 to TRBJ1-1; tentative D call: TRBD1 (5 bases). Deletions cut 1 base from V and 8 bases from J, with 15 bases between. The CDR3 contains 14 residues. The germline gives CDR1 SGHDT, CDR2 YYEEEE. CDR3 in amino acids: CASSLRGTPGEAFF. CDR3 nucleotide sequence: TGTGCCAGCAGCTTGCGGGGGACCCCGGGAGAAGCTTTCTTT. The variable domain in full, completed from reference TRBV5-6 and TRBJ1-1, reads DAGVTQSPTHLIKTRGQQVTLRCSPKSGHDTVSWYQQALGQGPQFIFQYYEEEERQRGNFPDRFSGHQFPNYSSELNVNALLLGDSALYLCASSLRGTPGEAFFGQGTRLTVV.

As regards this clone: Given a much more abundant clone one base away, this may be a read error. Lacking the conserved final phenylalanine or tryptophan, this CDR3 likely reflects a read error. This chain links TRBV10-3 with TRBJ1-1; D is possibly TRBD1 (5 bases). V dropped 6 bases and J dropped 6 bases, with 20 bases sitting between them. This CDR3 spans 15 amino acids. Per germline, CDR1 ENHRY and CDR2 SYGVKD. The CDR3, as DNA: TGTGCCATCAGATCAACAAACGGGGGTATCCCTGAAGCTTTCGTT. This gives the protein CAIRSTNGGIPEAFV.

The gene calls are TRBV7-9 and TRBJ2-7; TRBD1 agrees at 10 bases. V was pared by 5 bases and J by 6 bases, with 4 bases of the junction left unmatched. This CDR3 spans 13 amino acids. The germline V gene has CDR1 SEHNR and CDR2 FQNEAQ (reference sequence). CDR3 sequence reads: CASSQRQGAEQYF. CDR3 in DNA: TGTGCCAGCAGCCAAAGACAGGGGGCCGAGCAGTACTTC.

The chain recombines TRBV5-1 with TRBJ2-7; D not certain. The germline V and J ends were trimmed by 0 bases and 6 bases, with 10 bases remaining between them. The CDR3 has 13 amino acids. CDR1 SGHRS and CDR2 YFSETQ come from the germline V gene. The CDR3 nucleotides are TGCGCCAGCAGCTTGGGCTCGGCAGGCGAGCAGTACTTC. Amino acids: CASSLGSAGEQYF.

This clone has just a few counts. The CDR3 end shows no conserved phenylalanine or tryptophan, and so a read error is likely. The limits of the CDR3 on the DNA are not certain, so only TCRdb's listed CDR3 is given. The chain joins TRBV5-5 to TRBJ1-1. The CDR3 sequence runs 13 residues, both termini included. Germline CDR1 is SGHKS and CDR2 is YYEKEE (reference sequence). This CDR3 reads CASSLDSLLPAFI.

Only one count was recorded for this clone. The V call is TRBV19, the J call TRBJ1-2, with 8 bases that match TRBD1. Losses at the gene ends were 5 bases for V and 0 bases for J; bases not matched to a gene: 11. The CDR3 is 17 amino acids. Germline V gene lookup returns CDR1 LNHDA and CDR2 SQIVND (reference sequence). The CDR3 DNA reads TGTGCCAGTAGTCTCCGGGACAGGTTTCTTCCTAACTATGGCTACACCTTC. Encoded protein: CASSLRDRFLPNYGYTF.

This chain links TRBV28 with TRBJ2-7; TRBD1 or TRBD2 may be the D gene (5 bases each). V was pared by 4 bases and J by 0 bases, with 13 bases between. Germline loops: CDR1 MDHEN, CDR2 SYDVKM. The CDR3 consists of 15 residues. CDR3 amino acids: CASSSPGLSSYEQYF. The CDR3 DNA sequence: TGTGCCAGCAGTTCCCCGGGGCTGAGCTCCTACGAGCAGTACTTC.

J is TRBJ1-4 and V is TRBV25-1; 8 bases align to TRBD1. The CDR3 totals 16 residues. Germline assignment: CDR1 MGHDK and CDR2 SYGVNS. Trimming cost V 4 bases and J 1 base; bases outside gene matches: 5. The DNA for the CDR3 is TGTGCCAGCAGTGGGACAGGGTTAGGAACTAATGAAAAACTGTTTTTT. Its translation: CASSGTGLGTNEKLFF.

V is TRBV29-1 and J is TRBJ2-1, with TRBD2 as a possible D gene (6 bases). Germline assignment: CDR1 SQVTM and CDR2 ANQGSEA. The CDR3 runs 15 residues. V was clipped by 4 bases and J by 0 bases, with 13 bases between them. The DNA for the CDR3 is TGCAGCGTTGGTAGCGGCGTGGGCTCCTACAATGAGCAGTTCTTC. Amino acids: CSVGSGVGSYNEQFF.

The chain recombines TRBV7-2 with TRBJ2-7, with TRBD2 matching over 7 bases. The CDR3 has 14 residues. Germline V gene lookup returns CDR1 SGHTA and CDR2 FQGNSA. With 5 bases clipped from V and 6 bases from J, the junction kept 10 bases outside the gene matches. The CDR3 spells CASSEGWGRVEQYF. The CDR3 DNA follows: TGTGCCAGCAGCGAGGGCTGGGGGAGGGTCGAGCAGTACTTC.

The chain combines TRBV2 with TRBJ2-1; TRBD2 matches at 12 bases. Unmatched junction bases numbered 6, after V lost 3 bases and J lost 12 bases. The CDR3 sequence is 14 residues long. CDR1 is SNHLY and CDR2 is FYNNEI in the germline V gene. The CDR3, as DNA: TGTGCCAGCAGTGATCGGCTAGCGGGAGGGAGGCAGTTCTTC. This codes for CASSDRLAGGRQFF. Together with reference TRBV2 and TRBJ2-1, the CDR3 gives the full variable domain: EPEVTQTPSHQVTQMGQEVILRCVPISNHLYFYWYRQILGQKVEFLVSFYNNEISEKSEIFDDQFSVERPDGSNFTLKIRSTKLEDSAMYFCASSDRLAGGRQFFGPGTRLTVL.

This clone has at least ten counts. V gene TRBV6-1 combines with J gene TRBJ2-1; D may be TRBD1 or TRBD2 (6 bases each). In germline, CDR1 is MNHNS, CDR2 SASEGT. The CDR3 length is 11 residues. Trimming removed 11 bases at V and 10 bases at J, with 15 bases between. CDR3 coding DNA: TGTGCCGTATGGAGGGGGAGCGAGCAGTTCTTC. This gives the protein CAVWRGSEQFF.

The chain has TRBV7-3 and TRBJ2-7; 11 bases fit TRBD2. The ends lost 8 bases at V and 8 bases at J; junction bases unmatched: 8. CDR1 and CDR2 from the germline V gene are SGHTA and FQGTGA. This CDR3 spans 13 amino acids. The CDR3, as DNA: TGTGCCAGCGCCGTAGCGGGAGGGCCCCAGCAGTACTTC. Translated, it gives CASAVAGGPQQYF.